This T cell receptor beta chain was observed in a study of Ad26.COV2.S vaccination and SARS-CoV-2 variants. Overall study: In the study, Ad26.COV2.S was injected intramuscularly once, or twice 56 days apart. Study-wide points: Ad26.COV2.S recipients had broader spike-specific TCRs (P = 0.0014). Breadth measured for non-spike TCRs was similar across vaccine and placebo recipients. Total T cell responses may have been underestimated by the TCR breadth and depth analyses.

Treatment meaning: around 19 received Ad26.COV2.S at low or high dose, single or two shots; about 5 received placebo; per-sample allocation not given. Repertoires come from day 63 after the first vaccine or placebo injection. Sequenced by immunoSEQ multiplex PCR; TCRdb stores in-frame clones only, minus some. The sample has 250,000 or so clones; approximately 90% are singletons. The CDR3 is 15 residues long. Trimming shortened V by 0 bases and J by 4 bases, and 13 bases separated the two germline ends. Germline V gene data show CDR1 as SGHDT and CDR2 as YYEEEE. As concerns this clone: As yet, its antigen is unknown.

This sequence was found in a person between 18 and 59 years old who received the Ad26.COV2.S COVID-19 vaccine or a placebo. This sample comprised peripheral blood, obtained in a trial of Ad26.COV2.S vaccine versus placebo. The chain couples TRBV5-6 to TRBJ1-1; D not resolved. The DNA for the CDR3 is TGTGCCAGCAGCTTGGTCCAGGCCCTCCGCACTGAAGCTTTCTTT. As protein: CASSLVQALRTEAFF.